Below, 29 T cell receptor beta chains from the same sample are listed, as sequenced in a study of blood T cell repertoires in COVID-19 (dated by TCRdb to 2018 to 2020). The method was the immunoSEQ multiplex PCR assay. The source is immuneACCESS, and TCRdb retained only in-frame sequences with V and J called. Part of the clones is not carried over; for the studies checked, unresolved V genes explain less than half of this, and the remainder is unexplained. The sample has around 220,000 clones on record, around nine tenths of them singletons. The ten biggest clones cover 1.4% to 1.5% of the sample. Sample: peripheral blood. The receptors shown here come from a man between 18 and 35 years old with active or convalescent COVID-19.

This clone has only one observation. V gene TRBV24-1 combines with J gene TRBJ1-1; 7 bases are shared with TRBD1. This CDR3 comprises 17 residues. Losses at the gene ends were 6 bases for V and 0 bases for J; bases not matched to a gene: 12. In germline, CDR1 is KGHDR, CDR2 SFDVKD. CDR3: CATSFAGTETMNTEAFF. CDR3 nucleotide sequence: TGTGCCACCAGTTTCGCGGGGACAGAGACTATGAACACTGAAGCTTTCTTT.

This clone was detected a few times. The rearrangement links TRBV6-5 to TRBJ2-1; 10 bases are shared with TRBD2. V shed 6 bases and J 2 bases; nucleotides not matched to a gene: 4. The CDR3 covers 15 residues. Germline assignment: CDR1 MNHEY and CDR2 SVGAGI. In DNA form, the CDR3 reads TGTGCCAGCAGAGGACTAGCGGCTGCCTACAATGAGCAGTTCTTC. Translated: CASRGLAAAYNEQFF.

The CDR3 region has the DNA TGTGCCTGGACAGACGGGGAGGGCTATGGCTACACCTTC. It codes for CAWTDGEGYGYTF. The chain recombines TRBV30 with TRBJ1-2; D unclear. The V end was cut by 4 bases, the J end by 4 bases, with 13 bases between. Germline V gene data show CDR1 as GTSNPN and CDR2 as SVGIG (reference sequence). The CDR3 is 13 residues long.

The chain joins TRBV5-5 to TRBJ1-2, with D uncertain. The CDR3 is 16 amino acids. The V end lost 3 bases, the J end lost 0 bases, and 15 bases lay between the germline ends. The germline V gene encodes CDR1 SGHKS and CDR2 YYEKEE (reference sequence). The CDR3 reads CASSSQTTKANYGYTF. CDR3 coding DNA: TGTGCCAGCAGCTCGCAGACTACGAAAGCTAACTATGGCTACACCTTC.

This chain links TRBV30 with TRBJ1-3, with 7 bases matching TRBD1. The CDR3 totals 15 residues. Losses at the gene ends were 4 bases for V and 0 bases for J; bases not matched to a gene: 6. Germline V gene lookup returns CDR1 GTSNPN and CDR2 SVGIG (reference sequence). The CDR3 bases are TGTGCCTGGAAGAAACAGGGGCCCTCTGGAAACACCATATATTTT. Protein sequence: CAWKKQGPSGNTIYF.

The chain combines TRBV6-6 with TRBJ2-7; tentative D call: TRBD2 (5 bases). The CDR3 is 14 amino acids. V lost 7 bases, J lost 6 bases, and 19 bases lay in between. Germline V gene data show CDR1 as MNHNY and CDR2 as SVGAGI (reference sequence). CDR3 coding DNA: TGTGCCAGCACCCAAACCCGGGGAGTTCTCGAGCAGTACTTC. Protein: CASTQTRGVLEQYF.

As DNA, the CDR3 is TGTGCCAGCAGTTACTCGATACAGGCTTCTTATCAGCCCCAGCATTTT. The encoded protein is CASSYSIQASYQPQHF. The V and J genes are TRBV6-5 and TRBJ1-5, with D perhaps matching TRBD1 (5 bases). The CDR3 sequence is 16 residues long. V was pared by 0 bases and J by 5 bases, with 14 bases between. The germline CDR1 and CDR2 sequences are MNHEY and SVGAGI.

The V gene is TRBV24-1, the J gene TRBJ2-1, with a tentative D call TRBD1 (6 bases). The CDR3 loop spans 14 amino acids. V was cut by 4 bases and J by 5 bases, with 11 bases left in between. The germline CDR1 and CDR2 sequences are KGHDR and SFDVKD. This chain's CDR3 is CATSDAGEHNEQFF. The CDR3 DNA follows: TGTGCCACCAGTGACGCAGGGGAACACAATGAGCAGTTCTTC.

This clone was found a few times. The V call is TRBV10-3, the J call TRBJ2-2; TRBD2 might be the D (5 bases). This CDR3 comprises 13 residues. V was cut by 11 bases and J by 2 bases, with 12 bases left in between. From germline, CDR1 is ENHRY and CDR2 SYGVKD. CDR3 sequence (DNA): TGTGCCTACGGACTCGAAAACACCGGGGAGCTGTTTTTT. Its translation is CAYGLENTGELFF.

V is TRBV6-2 or TRBV6-3 and J is TRBJ2-1; no definite D call. The CDR3 length is 15 residues. Germline V CDR1 and CDR2: MNHEY, SVGEGT. The V end was cut by 6 bases, the J end by 5 bases, with 17 bases between. CDR3 region: CASSGEVPPNNEQFF. Here the CDR3 DNA reads TGTGCCAGCAGCGGAGAGGTGCCACCAAACAATGAGCAGTTCTTC.

This chain links TRBV7-7 with TRBJ2-2; tentatively, D is TRBD1 (5 bases). V lost 4 bases, J lost 5 bases, and 14 bases lay in between. The germline V gene encodes CDR1 SSHAT and CDR2 FNYEAQ (reference sequence). The CDR3 is 15 amino acids. The CDR3 sequence is CASSSSPQGTGELFF. The CDR3 coding sequence is TGTGCCAGCAGCTCTTCTCCCCAGGGAACCGGGGAGCTGTTTTTT.

This clone was picked up one time. This sequence joins TRBV9 and TRBJ2-1; D is possibly TRBD2 (5 bases). CDR3 length: 14 residues. With 0 bases removed from V and 5 bases from J, the gap between germline ends came to 9 bases. The V gene's germline CDR1 is SGDLS and CDR2 YYNGEE. CDR3 loop: CASSVATGNNEQFF. CDR3 sequence (DNA): TGTGCCAGCAGCGTAGCTACCGGGAACAATGAGCAGTTCTTC. Together with reference TRBV9 and TRBJ2-1, the CDR3 gives the full variable domain: DSGVTQTPKHLITATGQRVTLRCSPRSGDLSVYWYQQSLDQGLQFLIQYYNGEERAKGNILERFSAQQFPDLHSELNLSSLELGDSALYFCASSVATGNNEQFFGPGTRLTVL.

The chain links TRBV19 to TRBJ1-2; D not resolved. Germline V gene data show CDR1 as LNHDA and CDR2 as SQIVND (reference sequence). The CDR3 spans 14 residues. V dropped 1 base and J dropped 6 bases, with 12 bases sitting between them. CDR3: CASSIVRGPHGYTF. The CDR3 DNA reads TGTGCCAGTAGTATAGTACGGGGTCCCCATGGCTACACCTTC.

V usage is TRBV12-3 or TRBV12-4 and J usage is TRBJ1-5; TRBD1 might be the D (5 bases). This CDR3 region has 12 residues. The germline V and J ends were trimmed by 6 bases and 9 bases, with 12 bases remaining between them. The CDR3, as DNA: TGTGCCAGCAGAAGACAGCGGGGGCCCCAGCATTTT. Protein: CASRRQRGPQHF.

The chain links TRBV28 to TRBJ2-7, with 10 bases identical to TRBD2. The CDR3 is made up of 15 amino acids. V lost 6 bases and J lost 3; bases outside the gene matches: 8. Germline CDR1 and CDR2: MDHEN and SYDVKM. The CDR3, as DNA: TGTGCCAGCAGCCTCAGCGGGAGGGCCATCTACGAGCAGTACTTC. Its translation: CASSLSGRAIYEQYF.

The chain is built from TRBV6-5 and TRBJ2-3, with 7 bases lining up with TRBD1. Germline V gene data show CDR1 as MNHEY and CDR2 as SVGAGI. The trim removed 0 bases at V and 2 bases at J, leaving 2 bases unmatched. The CDR3 consists of 15 residues. CDR3 amino acids: CASSYSGTATDTQYF. The CDR3 nucleotides read TGTGCCAGCAGTTACTCCGGGACAGCCACAGATACGCAGTATTTT.

This chain links TRBV11-2 with TRBJ2-3; 12 nucleotides agree with TRBD2. V lost 1 base, J lost 0 bases, and 5 bases stayed unmatched. The CDR3 length is 18 residues. The germline V gene encodes CDR1 SGHAT and CDR2 FQNNGV. CDR3 DNA: TGTGCCAGCAGCTTAGCGCCCGGGACTAGCGGGAGCACAGATACGCAGTATTTT. Translating it yields CASSLAPGTSGSTDTQYF.

The count of this clone is one. The CDR3 coding sequence is TGTGCCAGCAGCTTGGAAGTCGGGTTCTACGAGCAGTACTTC. It is translated as CASSLEVGFYEQYF. The chain links TRBV7-2 to TRBJ2-7; no reliable D call. This CDR3 region has 14 residues. Germline V gene sequence: CDR1 SGHTA, CDR2 FQGNSA. V was cut by 3 bases and J by 3 bases, with 12 bases left in between.

This clone showed up just once. The rearrangement uses TRBV28 and TRBJ1-4; the D is unclear. CDR1 is MDHEN, CDR2 SYDVKM, per germline. The CDR3 spans 14 residues. The V end was cut by 1 base, the J end by 0 bases, with 3 bases between. The CDR3 region is CASSLSTTNEKLFF. In DNA, the CDR3 is TGTGCCAGCAGTTTATCCACAACTAATGAAAAACTGTTTTTT.

V and J are TRBV19 and TRBJ2-2, with 12 bases matching TRBD2. V trimming: 7 bases; J trimming: 3 bases; junction bases outside the gene matches: 3. Germline CDR1 and CDR2: LNHDA and SQIVND (reference sequence). The CDR3 spans 15 residues. Here the CDR3 reads CASTRLAGDTGELFF. CDR3 coding DNA: TGTGCCAGTACTAGACTAGCGGGAGACACCGGGGAGCTGTTTTTT.

To note about this clone: A junction end diverges from the germline sequence, so it may reflect a read error. This chain links TRBV7-9 with TRBJ1-2; 7 nucleotides align to TRBD1. The germline V gene encodes CDR1 SEHNR and CDR2 FQNEAQ (reference sequence). The CDR3 is 11 residues long. As DNA, the CDR3 is TGTGCCAGCAGCTCCGACAGGGTTCCCATCTTC. It codes for CASSSDRVPIF. Full variable domain (missing parts from reference TRBV7-9 and TRBJ1-2): DTGVSQNPRHKITKRGQNVTFRCDPISEHNRLYWYRQTLGQGPEFLTYFQNEAQLEKSRLLSDRFSAERPKGSFSTLEIQRTEQGDSAMYLCASSSDRVPIFGSGTRLTVV.

This clone was found many times. V usage is TRBV18 and J usage is TRBJ1-1; D uncertain. Trimming stripped 6 bases from V and 6 bases from J, with 20 bases between. This CDR3 has 15 residues. Germline V gene lookup returns CDR1 KGHSH and CDR2 LQKENI. The CDR3 nucleotides read TGTGCCAGCTCTCAATCACGGGAACCCGGGCCTGAAGCTTTCTTT. Translated: CASSQSREPGPEAFF.

V gene TRBV5-1 combines with J gene TRBJ2-7; D perhaps matches TRBD2 (6 bases). V shed 0 bases and J shed 5 bases, with 12 bases lying between them. This CDR3 is 14 amino acids long. The germline gives CDR1 SGHRS, CDR2 YFSETQ. The CDR3 DNA reads as TGCGCCAGCAGCTTGGGACTAGATAAGAACGAGCAGTACTTC. Translated, it gives CASSLGLDKNEQYF.

The rearrangement links TRBV30 to TRBJ1-2, with 12 bases that match TRBD1. Germline lookup yields CDR1 GTSNPN and CDR2 SVGIG (reference sequence). Germline trimming cut 4 bases from V and 7 bases from J; bases unmatched to any gene: 7. The CDR3 runs to 14 residues. CDR3 amino acids: CAWTGTGGIVGYTF. Here the CDR3 DNA reads TGTGCCTGGACCGGGACAGGGGGCATTGTTGGCTACACCTTC.

This rearrangement joins TRBV3-1 (or the pseudogene TRBV3-2) to TRBJ2-5; D call uncertain. The CDR3 runs 14 residues. Trimming removed 1 base from V and 5 bases from J, with 11 bases in between. Germline assignment: CDR1 LGHDT and CDR2 YNNKEL (reference sequence). CDR3: CASSQGLERETQYF. CDR3 coding DNA: TGTGCCAGCAGCCAAGGCCTCGAGAGGGAGACCCAGTACTTC.

The J gene is TRBJ2-1, the V gene TRBV3-1 (or the pseudogene TRBV3-2), with 7 nucleotides matching TRBD1. The CDR3 length is 13 residues. CDR1 is LGHDT, CDR2 YNNKEL, per germline (reference sequence). The J segment lost 8 bases and the V segment lost 2 bases, leaving 3 bases of the junction unmatched. CDR3 residues: CASSQTTGHEQFF. CDR3 in DNA: TGTGCCAGCAGCCAAACGACAGGGCATGAGCAGTTCTTC.

This clone occurred once. This chain joins TRBV6-5 and TRBJ2-7, with D possibly matching TRBD1 (6 bases). The V end lost 8 bases, the J end lost 7 bases, and 21 bases lay between the germline ends. The CDR3 has 14 amino acids. Germline assignment: CDR1 MNHEY and CDR2 SVGAGI. The CDR3 here is CASLSWQVQGEQYF. The DNA of the CDR3 is TGTGCCAGCCTTTCTTGGCAGGTTCAGGGGGAGCAGTACTTC.

The J gene is TRBJ1-2, the V gene TRBV5-1; 8 bases are shared with TRBD1. This CDR3 contains 13 residues. The germline CDR1 and CDR2 sequences are SGHRS and YFSETQ. The V and J ends lost 4 bases and 4 bases, in that order; junction bases with no gene match: 3. CDR3 protein: CASSRTGIYGYTF. Written as DNA, the CDR3 is TGCGCCAGCAGCCGGACAGGGATCTATGGCTACACCTTC.

The V and J genes are TRBV5-1 and TRBJ1-1; D gene unclear. Looked up from germline, CDR1 is SGHRS and CDR2 is YFSETQ. This CDR3 contains 14 residues. V was shortened by 0 bases and J by 3 bases, with 9 bases between the two germline ends. The CDR3 DNA reads as TGCGCCAGCAGCTTGGAGGCGGGGTACACTGAAGCTTTCTTT. Amino acid sequence: CASSLEAGYTEAFF.